The source of this TCR beta chain is a study of shared clonotypes between healthy human individuals. Study observations and caveats: In contrast to clonotypes shared by all four donors, non-shared clonotypes had lower generation probabilities.

Worth noting for this clone: As yet, its antigen is unknown. Other DNA variants within this sample encode the same CDR3.

Naive CD8 cells lacked CD45RO and underwent positive selection for CCR7, leaving out terminally differentiated effector memory CD45RA+ cells. Deletions cut 3 bases from V and 3 bases from J, with 19 bases between. The CDR3 sequence is 16 residues long. The germline CDR1 and CDR2 sequences are SGDLS and YYNGEE. Method: immunoSEQ multiplex PCR; TCRdb's copy keeps in-frame clones and lacks some. The sample includes hundreds of thousands of clones, around 96% of them seen just once. This rearrangement joins TRBV9 to TRBJ2-7, with D possibly matching TRBD2 (5 bases). Sample: naive CD8+ T cells sorted from blood. The receptor's source is a woman in her twenties or thirties in good health. CDR3 sequence reads: CASSAGLAGFLYEQYF. DNA of the CDR3: TGTGCCAGCAGCGCCGGACTGGCGGGTTTCCTCTACGAGCAGTACTTC.